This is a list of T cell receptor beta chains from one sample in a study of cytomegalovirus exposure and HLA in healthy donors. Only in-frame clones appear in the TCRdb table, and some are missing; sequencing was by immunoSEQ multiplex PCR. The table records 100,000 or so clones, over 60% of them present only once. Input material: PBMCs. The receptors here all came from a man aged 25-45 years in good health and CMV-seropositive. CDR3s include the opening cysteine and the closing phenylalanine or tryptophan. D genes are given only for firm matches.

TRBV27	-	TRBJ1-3	CASSAGVSGNTIYF
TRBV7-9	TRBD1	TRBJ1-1	CASSPGTGGTEAFF
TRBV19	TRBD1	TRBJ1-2	CASLPPGQGRYGYTF
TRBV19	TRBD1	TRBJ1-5	CASSVRDRVGGNQPQHF
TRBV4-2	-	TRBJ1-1	CASSQLTGLNTEAFF
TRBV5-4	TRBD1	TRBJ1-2	CASSLNRGNGGYTF
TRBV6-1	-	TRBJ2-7	CASTKPIYEQYF
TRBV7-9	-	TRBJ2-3	CASSLAGHTDTQYF
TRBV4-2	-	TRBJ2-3	CASSPRTGGSTDTQYF
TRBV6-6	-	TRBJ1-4	CASDRGGARGEKLFF
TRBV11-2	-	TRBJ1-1	CASSLIQGREAFF
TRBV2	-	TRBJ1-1	CASSLDTTEAFF
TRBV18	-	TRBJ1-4	CASSTGTRGEKLFF
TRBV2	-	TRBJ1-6	CASSELGQLHSPLHF
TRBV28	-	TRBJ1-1	CASTRDMNTEAFF
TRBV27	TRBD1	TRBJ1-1	CASSFRRGIYYTEAFF
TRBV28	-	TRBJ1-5	CASSRSDLNQPQHF
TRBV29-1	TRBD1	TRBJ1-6	CSVEGQGGNSPLHF
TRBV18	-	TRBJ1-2	CASSPVQSPGGYGHTF
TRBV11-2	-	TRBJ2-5	CASSHQETQYF
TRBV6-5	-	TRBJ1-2	CASGTAFYGYTF
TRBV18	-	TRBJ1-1	CASSLGQNTEAFF
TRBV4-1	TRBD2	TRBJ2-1	CASSQDRREGPYNEQFF
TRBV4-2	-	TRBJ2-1	CASSGLRNEQFF
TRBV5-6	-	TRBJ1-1	CASSLGRNTEAFF
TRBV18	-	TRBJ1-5	CASSPRQGTPNQPQHF
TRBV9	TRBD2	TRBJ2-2	CASSRGDGLAGELFF
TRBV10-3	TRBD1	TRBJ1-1	CAINRDSVTEAFF
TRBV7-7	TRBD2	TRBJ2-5	CASSLGLAGGYQETQYF
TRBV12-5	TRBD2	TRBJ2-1	CASGLVQSGGYNEQFF
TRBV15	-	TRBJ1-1	CATSRDFSGEAFF
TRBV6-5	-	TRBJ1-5	CASSYSRGNQPQHF
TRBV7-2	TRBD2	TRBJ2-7	CASSLASGLAYEQYF
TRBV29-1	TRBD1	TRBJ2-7	CSVPGQGSHSYEQYF
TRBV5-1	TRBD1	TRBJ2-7	CASSLGVGTASYEQYF
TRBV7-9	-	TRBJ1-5	CASSQGGVNQPQHF
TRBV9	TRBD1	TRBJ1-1	CASSANRDRGLGTEAFF
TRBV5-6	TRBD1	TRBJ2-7	CASSLDRGYEQYF
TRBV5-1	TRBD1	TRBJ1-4	CASSARDSSNEKLFF
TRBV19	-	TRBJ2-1	CASTPRDLASSYNEQFF
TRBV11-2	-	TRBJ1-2	CASSLGPGFGYTF
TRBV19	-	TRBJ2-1	CASNSGGQGHNEQFF
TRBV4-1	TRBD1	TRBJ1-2	CASSQGTGTYGYTF
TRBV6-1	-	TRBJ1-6	CASSAGPYNSPLHF
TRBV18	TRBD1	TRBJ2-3	CASSPVRGTGTSTDTQYF
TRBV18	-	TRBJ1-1	CASSPLQGQVGEAFF
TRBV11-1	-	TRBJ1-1	CASSLRGNTEAFF
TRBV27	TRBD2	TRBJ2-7	CASSLWGGRPGEQYF
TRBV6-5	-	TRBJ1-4	CASSYRGGSGEKLFF
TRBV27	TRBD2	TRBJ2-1	CASSLTDDSGGYNEQFF
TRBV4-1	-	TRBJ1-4	CASSQRDGASEKLFF
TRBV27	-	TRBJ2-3	CASSLYRRADTQYF
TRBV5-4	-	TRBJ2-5	CASSHTGTPETQYF
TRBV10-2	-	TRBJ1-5	CASSRDSREQPQHF
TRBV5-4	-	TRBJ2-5	CASSFRGKETQYF
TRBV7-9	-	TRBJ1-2	CASSLGENYGYTF
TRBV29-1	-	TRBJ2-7	CSVMGEGQAPSYEQYF
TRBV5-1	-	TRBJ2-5	CASSLEAGEGTQYF
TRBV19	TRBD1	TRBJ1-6	CASSTGTGANSPLHF
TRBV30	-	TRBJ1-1	CAWTGRNTEAFF